The TCR beta chain described here comes from a study of Graves' ophthalmopathy and Graves' hyperthyroidism. Study-level results: With roughly 88% sensitivity and about 83% specificity, a 13-signature model separated ophthalmopathy from stable hyperthyroidism. Blood shared most expanded thyroid clonotypes above 0.001 frequency.

The CDR3 has 15 residues. Per the germline V gene, CDR1 is MGHRA and CDR2 is YSYEKL. Trimming removed 4 bases at V and 5 bases at J, with 14 bases between. Diagnoses were established from clinical symptoms, serum thyroxine, TRAb, thyroid ultrasound and orbital computed tomography. This clonotype has just a few counts. Its antigen is currently unknown. Amplified TCR beta CDR3 regions were obtained using RNA transcripts as template. HTBI primers were employed in first-round RT-PCR, then a second-round multiplex PCR followed. TCRdb passed the multiplex PCR reads through MiXCR, listing each CDR3 protein once. The sample holds 660,000 or so distinct CDR3 sequences, more than 40% seen once.

The receptor was isolated from an adult man with Graves' ophthalmopathy. The sequencing sample was made of peripheral blood. The chain uses TRBV4-1 and TRBJ1-4; D remains ambiguous. The CDR3 DNA sequence: TGCGCCAGCAGCCCCGAGAGGGTCGGGAATGAAAAACTGTTTTTT. It encodes CASSPERVGNEKLFF.